The 9 T cell receptor beta chains in this list originate from one sample, sequenced in a study of cytomegalovirus exposure and HLA in healthy donors. The PCR used 60 Vbeta and 13 Jbeta primers. Here immunoSEQ multiplex PCR was the method, and the copy in TCRdb shows in-frame clones only, minus some. This sample has 90,000 or so clones, with approximately 80% found just once. The sequenced sample consisted of PBMCs. These receptors were taken from a man over 45 in good health and CMV-seronegative.

This chain joins TRBV10-3 and TRBJ2-7; 8 bases align to TRBD2. The CDR3 sequence is 17 residues long. Germline assignment: CDR1 ENHRY and CDR2 SYGVKD. Losses at the gene ends were 2 bases for V and 2 bases for J; bases not matched to a gene: 11. CDR3: CAISEEREGPSAYEQYF. CDR3 coding DNA: TGTGCCATCAGTGAGGAACGGGAGGGCCCATCGGCCTACGAGCAGTACTTC.

V is TRBV1 and J is TRBJ1-3; the table gives TRBD1 as D, unverified against the DNA. TRBV1 is listed as a pseudogene. This CDR3 comprises 15 residues. The chain's CDR3 is CTSSQDPRDNQSIYF. CDR3 in DNA: TGCACCAGCAGCCAAGACCCCCGGGACAACCAATCCATATATTTT.

The rearrangement links TRBV7-9 to TRBJ2-7; the match to TRBD1 covers 7 bases. Trimming removed 5 bases from V and 3 bases from J; junction bases left unmatched: 13. Germline-derived CDR1 and CDR2 are SEHNR and FQNEAQ (reference sequence). The CDR3 is made up of 16 amino acids. The chain's CDR3 is CASSPQGLRDSYEQYF. In DNA form, the CDR3 reads TGTGCCAGCAGCCCCCAAGGTCTTCGGGACAGCTACGAGCAGTACTTC.

The CDR3 protein is CASSLRFQETQYF. In DNA, the CDR3 is TGTGCCAGCAGCCTCAGGTTTCAAGAGACCCAGTACTTC. The chain joins TRBV28 to TRBJ2-5; D not certain. Germline loops: CDR1 MDHEN, CDR2 SYDVKM. V shed 6 bases and J shed 2 bases, with 10 bases lying between them. The CDR3 sequence is 13 residues long.

The chain is built from TRBV27 and TRBJ2-1; 8 bases are shared with TRBD1. V was pared by 2 bases and J by 16 bases, with 7 bases of the junction left unmatched. CDR3 size: 12 residues. The germline gives CDR1 MNHEY, CDR2 SMNVEV (reference sequence). The CDR3 DNA is TGTGCCAGCAGTTTACTTGGACAGGGAAAATTCTTC. It yields the protein CASSLLGQGKFF.

CDR3 nucleotide sequence: TGTGCCAGCTCACTTAGGACTAGCGGGCGATCCTACAATGAGCAGTTCTTC. Translating gives CASSLRTSGRSYNEQFF. The chain has TRBV18 and TRBJ2-1; 11 bases line up with TRBD2. The CDR3 covers 17 residues. Germline trimming cut 4 bases from V and 1 base from J; bases unmatched to any gene: 6. Germline-derived CDR1 and CDR2 are KGHSH and LQKENI.

This clone came up once. The rearrangement links TRBV9 to TRBJ2-1, with TRBD2 matching 9 bases. CDR1 SGDLS and CDR2 YYNGEE come from the germline V gene. J was trimmed by 14 bases and V by 3 bases; bases with no gene match: 18. The CDR3 has 16 residues. CDR3 DNA sequence: TGTGCCAGCAGCGCCACTAGCGGGTCACCGACCTCTAAGGAGTTCTTC. Translation gives CASSATSGSPTSKEFF.

This rearrangement joins TRBV6-6 to TRBJ2-7; 12 bases agree with TRBD2. CDR1 is MNHNY and CDR2 is SVGAGI in the germline V gene (reference sequence). The CDR3 is 16 amino acids. The ends lost 0 bases at V and 4 bases at J; junction bases unmatched: 4. CDR3 DNA sequence: TGTGCCAGCAGTTACTCTCGGACTAGCGGGGATTACGAGCAGTACTTC. Residues: CASSYSRTSGDYEQYF.

The CDR3 is CASGQGQGAGEQYF. The CDR3, as DNA: TGTGCCAGCGGACAAGGACAGGGGGCGGGTGAGCAGTACTTC. The chain uses TRBV27 and TRBJ2-7; 11 nucleotides line up with TRBD1. J lost 7 bases, V lost 8 bases, and 10 bases had no gene match. Germline V CDR1 and CDR2: MNHEY, SMNVEV (reference sequence). This CDR3 comprises 14 residues.